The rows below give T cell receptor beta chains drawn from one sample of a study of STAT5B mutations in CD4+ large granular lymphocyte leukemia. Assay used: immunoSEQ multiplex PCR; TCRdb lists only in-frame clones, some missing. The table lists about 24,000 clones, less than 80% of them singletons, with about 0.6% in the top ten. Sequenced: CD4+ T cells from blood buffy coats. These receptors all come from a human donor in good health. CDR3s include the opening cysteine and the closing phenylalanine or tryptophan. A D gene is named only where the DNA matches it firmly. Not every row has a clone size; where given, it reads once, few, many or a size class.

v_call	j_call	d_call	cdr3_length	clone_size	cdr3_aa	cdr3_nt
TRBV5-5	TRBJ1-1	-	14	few	CASSQGRGNTEAFF	TGTGCCAGCAGCCAGGGACGGGGAAACACTGAAGCTTTCTTT
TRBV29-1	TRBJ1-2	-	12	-	CSVAPGQYGYTF	TGCAGCGTCGCCCCAGGACAGTATGGCTACACCTTC
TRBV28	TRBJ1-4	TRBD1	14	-	CASSWTGGSEKLFF	TGTGCCAGCAGTTGGACAGGGGGGAGTGAAAAACTGTTTTTT
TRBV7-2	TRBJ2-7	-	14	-	CASSGSSVSYEQYF	TGTGCCAGCAGCGGGAGTTCAGTCTCCTACGAGCAGTACTTC
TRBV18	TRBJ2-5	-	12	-	CASSAGQETQYF	TGTGCCAGCTCAGCAGGGCAAGAGACCCAGTACTTC
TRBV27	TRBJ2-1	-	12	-	CASKGTYNEQFF	TGTGCCAGCAAGGGGACCTACAATGAGCAGTTCTTC
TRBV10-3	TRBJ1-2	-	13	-	CASHREGPYGYTF	TGTGCCAGCCACAGGGAAGGACCCTATGGCTACACCTTC
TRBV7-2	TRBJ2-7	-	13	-	CASSFGIAYEQYF	TGTGCCAGCAGCTTCGGGATCGCCTACGAGCAGTACTTC
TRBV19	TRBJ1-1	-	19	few	CASSPWGLQRRLMNTEAFF	TGTGCCAGTAGTCCCTGGGGTCTACAGAGACGTCTGATGAACACTGAAGCTTTCTTT
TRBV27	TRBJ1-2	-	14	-	CASSFGQFNYGYTF	TGTGCCAGCAGTTTTGGACAGTTCAACTATGGCTACACCTTC
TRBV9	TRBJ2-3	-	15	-	CASSVEGARTDTQYF	TGTGCCAGCAGCGTAGAGGGCGCCCGCACAGATACGCAGTATTTT
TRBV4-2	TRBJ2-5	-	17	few	CASSQGTGLGGQETQYF	TGTGCCAGCAGCCAGGGTACAGGGCTTGGGGGCCAAGAGACCCAGTACTTC
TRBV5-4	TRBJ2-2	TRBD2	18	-	CASSTGLAGGPNTGELFF	TGTGCCAGCAGCACGGGACTAGCGGGGGGGCCCAACACCGGGGAGCTGTTTTTT
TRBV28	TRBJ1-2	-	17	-	CASSSPLAWERGYGYTF	TGTGCCAGCAGTTCACCTCTTGCCTGGGAGAGGGGCTATGGCTACACCTTC
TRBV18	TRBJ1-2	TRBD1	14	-	CASSLQGRGYGYTF	TGTGCCAGCTCACTACAGGGGAGAGGCTATGGCTACACCTTC
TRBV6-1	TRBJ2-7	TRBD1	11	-	CASSYRGEQYF	TGTGCCAGCAGTTACAGGGGCGAGCAGTACTTC
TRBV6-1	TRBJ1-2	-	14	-	CASKVGSQQYGYTF	TGTGCCAGCAAGGTGGGGAGCCAACAGTATGGCTACACCTTC
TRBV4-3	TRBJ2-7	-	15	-	CASSQVEGWSYEQYF	TGCGCCAGCAGCCAAGTAGAGGGTTGGTCCTACGAGCAGTACTTC
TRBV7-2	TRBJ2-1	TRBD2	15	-	CASSLRGGLESEQFF	TGTGCCAGCAGCCTGCGGGGGGGCCTGGAAAGTGAGCAGTTCTTC
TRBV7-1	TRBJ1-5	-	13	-	CASSAQGGQPQHF	TGTGCCAGCAGCGCACAGGGAGGCCAGCCCCAGCATTTT
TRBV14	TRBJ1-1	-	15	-	CASSQKQGTGTEAFF	TGTGCCAGCAGCCAAAAACAGGGAACGGGCACTGAAGCTTTCTTT
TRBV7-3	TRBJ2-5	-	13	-	CASSQLAQETQYF	TGTGCCAGCAGCCAACTAGCACAAGAGACCCAGTACTTC
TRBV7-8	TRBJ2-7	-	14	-	CASSLAHSSYEQYF	TGTGCCAGCAGCTTAGCCCACAGTTCCTACGAGCAGTACTTC
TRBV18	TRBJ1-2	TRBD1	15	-	CASSPTGGWGYGYTF	TGTGCCAGCTCACCGACAGGGGGCTGGGGCTATGGCTACACCTTC
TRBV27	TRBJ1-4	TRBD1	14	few	CASSGTGGRFGLFF	TGTGCCAGTTCCGGGACAGGGGGTAGGTTTGGACTGTTTTTT
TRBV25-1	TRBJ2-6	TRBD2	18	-	CASSEYMGGGSGANVLTF	TGTGCCAGCAGTGAATACATGGGGGGGGGCTCTGGGGCCAACGTCCTGACTTTC
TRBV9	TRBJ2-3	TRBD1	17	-	CASSPSTGWGPTDTQYF	TGTGCCAGCAGCCCATCGACAGGGTGGGGCCCCACGGATACGCAGTATTTT
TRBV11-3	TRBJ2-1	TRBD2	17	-	CASSLGLAGGAYNEQFF	TGTGCCAGCAGCTTAGGACTAGCGGGGGGGGCCTACAATGAGCAGTTCTTC
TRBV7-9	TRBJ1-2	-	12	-	CASSREYYGYTF	TGTGCCAGCAGCCGAGAGTACTATGGCTACACCTTC
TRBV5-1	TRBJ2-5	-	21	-	CASSFPKFNRGLRRGEETQYF	TGCGCCAGCAGCTTCCCCAAATTTAACAGGGGGCTCCGGCGGGGGGAAGAGACCCAGTACTTC
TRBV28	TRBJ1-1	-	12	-	CASSSHRDEASF	TGTGCCAGCAGTTCTCACAGGGATGAAGCTTCCTTT
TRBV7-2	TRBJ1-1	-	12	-	CASSPDRRQAFF	TGTGCCAGCAGCCCCGATAGGCGGCAGGCTTTCTTT
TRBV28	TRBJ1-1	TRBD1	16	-	CASPPLGTGRYTEAFF	TGTGCCAGTCCCCCGTTGGGGACAGGGCGGTACACTGAAGCTTTCTTT
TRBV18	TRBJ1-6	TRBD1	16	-	CASSTQTGAYNSPLHF	TGTGCCAGCTCAACCCAGACAGGGGCCTATAATTCACCCCTCCACTTT
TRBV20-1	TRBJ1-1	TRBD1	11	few	CSADRGAEAFF	TGCAGTGCTGACAGGGGTGCTGAAGCTTTCTTT
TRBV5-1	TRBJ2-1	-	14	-	CASSFRSGTNEQFF	TGCGCCAGCAGCTTCCGCAGCGGGACAAATGAGCAGTTCTTC
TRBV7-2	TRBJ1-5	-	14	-	CASSPLRGLQPQHF	TGTGCCAGCAGCCCCTTGCGGGGGCTCCAGCCCCAGCATTTT
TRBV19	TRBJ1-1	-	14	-	CASSIGAGNTEAFF	TGTGCCAGTAGTATAGGGGCAGGGAACACTGAAGCTTTCTTT
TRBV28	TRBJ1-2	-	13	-	CASSLVGGGGYTF	TGTGCCAGCAGTTTGGTGGGGGGAGGAGGCTACACCTTC
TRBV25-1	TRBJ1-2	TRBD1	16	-	CASSVFRTGGTYGYTF	TGTGCCAGCAGTGTTTTCCGGACAGGGGGAACCTATGGCTACACCTTC
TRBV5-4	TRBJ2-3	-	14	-	CASSQGGREDTQYF	TGTGCCAGCAGCCAGGGGGGGCGTGAAGATACGCAGTATTTT
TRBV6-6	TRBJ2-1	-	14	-	CASSYSMLSNEQFF	TGTGCCAGCAGTTACTCGATGCTTTCTAATGAGCAGTTCTTC
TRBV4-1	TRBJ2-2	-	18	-	CASSQDMGRGHNTGELFF	TGCGCCAGCAGCCAAGATATGGGGCGGGGGCACAACACCGGGGAGCTGTTTTTT
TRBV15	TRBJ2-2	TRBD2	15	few	CATSKGLAGAGELFF	TGTGCCACCAGCAAGGGACTAGCGGGGGCCGGGGAGCTGTTTTTT
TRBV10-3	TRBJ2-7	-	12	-	CAISVEGSEQYF	TGTGCCATCAGTGTGGAGGGCTCCGAGCAGTACTTC
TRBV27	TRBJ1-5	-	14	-	CASSLLGGNQPQHF	TGTGCCAGCAGTTTGCTAGGGGGCAATCAGCCCCAGCATTTT
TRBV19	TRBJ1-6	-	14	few	CASSITGRNSPLHF	TGTGCCAGTAGTATTACAGGGCGTAATTCACCCCTCCACTTT
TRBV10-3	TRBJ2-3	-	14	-	CAIRDPITPDTQYF	TGTGCCATCAGGGATCCCATCACTCCAGATACGCAGTATTTT
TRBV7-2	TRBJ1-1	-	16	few	CASSPEQGGSNTEAFF	TGTGCCAGCAGCCCTGAACAGGGTGGGTCGAACACTGAAGCTTTCTTT